The source of this TCR beta chain is a study of cytomegalovirus exposure and HLA in healthy donors (dated by TCRdb to about 2017). Notes on the research overall: An earlier analysis of 587 of the donors reported about 290 Gb of sequence data and about 100 million unique TCR beta sequences from about 180 million T cells. An early release that covered approximately 600 HLA-typed donors contained about 300 gigabases of sequencing data and about 84 million unique TCR sequences. Of the roughly 390 genotyped donors, 81% fell in the genetic ancestry cluster associated with self-reported Caucasian donors. The aim of the study was to test whether cataloging public T cell receptors could identify signatures of past pathogen exposure. The study used immunosequencing to profile the T cell repertoires of some 600 subjects and linked those repertoires to cytomegalovirus serostatus. A separate validation cohort of some 130 different subjects was used in addition to the roughly 720-subject first cohort. High-throughput TCR immunosequencing, statistical association of individual TCRs with disease status, and machine learning were combined to predict cytomegalovirus infection status. In a later analysis, previously published TCR beta repertoires from hundreds of donors were re-analyzed and high-resolution HLA genotyping was added so that TCR occurrence patterns could be studied. Rather than drawing on any new phenotypic data, the later analysis identified candidate immune exposures from TCR beta sequences and the way those sequences occurred across donors. In an earlier analysis of a few hundred of the donors, high-throughput TCR beta sequencing was used to judge whether each TCR beta V gene segment behaved as functional or pseudogenic. Donor age, sex, ethnicity and CMV serostatus were collected together with the repertoire data. A later genetic analysis used genome-wide SNP genotypes for about 60% of the roughly 700 donors, treating that subset as a discovery cohort. All discovery cohort repertoires had been generated using a single sequencing platform. HLA typing covered class I and class II loci at four-digit resolution. The number of typed donors differed by locus: about 620-640 for A, B, C, DRB1 and DQB1; 500 to 550 for DQA1; 606 for DPA1; and about 470 for DPB1. About 5 DR-DQ haplotypes were handled as single units for association and clustering, since linkage in the cohort was strong. Across around 400 genotyped donors of the cohort, an average of approximately 240,000 unique TCR beta nucleotide sequences per donor were sequenced, and approximately 19% of those sequences were non-productive.

In total, fewer than 750 healthy bone marrow donors made up the cohort. All cohort members were sampled while nominally healthy, although unrecorded immune exposures were likely present. The donor tested CMV seronegative, placing the donor among the 350 to 400 seronegative members of the cohort. Every donor gave a peripheral blood sample, and the peripheral blood mononuclear cells from that sample were used for TCR beta sequencing. Genomic DNA extraction from the blood cell samples was performed with the Qiagen DNeasy Blood Extraction Kit. To note about this clone: Its specific antigen is unknown. No base qualities exist here, and no much larger clone lies one base off it.

The library was generated by the immunoSEQ multiplex PCR assay. A mixture of 60 forward primers for TCR Vbeta segments and 13 reverse primers for TCR Jbeta segments was used in the multiplex PCR. The CDR3 region of rearranged TCR beta genes was amplified from genomic DNA by a multiplex PCR assay. Amplified TCR beta libraries were sequenced as 87-base-pair reads on the Illumina HiSeq System. In the paper's pipeline: In a later analysis, roughly 80 million unique TCR beta chains were counted across the 650 to 700 repertoires, and around 10 million of these chains were shared by at least two donors. To remove PCR and sequencing errors, raw reads were error-corrected and collapsed into unique sequences using a nearest-neighbor algorithm that merged closely related sequences. To assign V, D and J gene segments, CDR3 sequences were aligned to IMGT reference sequences. For a sequence to be retained, a match of at least six nucleotides to both a V gene segment and a J gene segment was required. Rearrangements were called productive when the CDR3 lacked stop codons and stayed in frame with V and J; all others were non-productive. Following IMGT convention, CDR3 was defined as the stretch from the second conserved V-encoded cysteine to the conserved J-encoded phenylalanine. In an earlier analysis of approximately 500 of the donors, sequences lacking an unambiguous match to a single V gene segment were excluded. In an earlier analysis of approximately 610 of the donors, V segments were called functional above 56.7% productive rearrangements and were called segregating when the between-donor standard deviation exceeded 5%. A statistical classification framework was developed to diagnose cytomegalovirus status using the catalog of TCR beta chain sequences. In a later analysis, TCR nucleotide sequences were compared against IMGT/GENE-DB human TR gene sequences so that V and J genes could be assigned. The TCRdist pipeline was used in a later analysis to assign CDR3 sequences and most-parsimonious VDJ recombination scenarios. In a later analysis, every TCR beta chain was defined by the combination of its CDR3 amino acid sequence and its V-gene family, and reads without a unique V-gene family were dropped. As a way to deal with suspected cross-contamination and a sequencing artifact, a later analysis dropped hundreds of nucleotide sequences that were highly shared and had low generation probability. In a later analysis, a clonal expansion index was calculated for each public chain from normalized within-repertoire ranks of inferred template counts. In a later analysis, generation probabilities were computed with a VDJ recombination model fitted to out-of-frame rearrangements, and the resulting probabilities were checked against IGoR. A later analysis scored TCR-TCR, TCR-HLA and TCR-CMV co-occurrence with hypergeometric tests, applying a repertoire-size bias correction to TCR pairs. To estimate false discovery rates, a later analysis permuted the HLA or CMV assignments 20 times. A later analysis grouped co-occurring TCRs with DBSCAN, adding TCRdist sequence similarity when clustering within HLA-allele-positive subsets. Repertoires with fewer than 30,000 or more than 120,000 public chains, plus five repertoires with anomalous nucleotide sharing, were excluded from co-occurrence clustering. The source is immuneACCESS, and TCRdb retained only in-frame sequences with V and J called. Part of the clones is not carried over; for the studies checked, unresolved V genes explain less than half of this, and the remainder is unexplained. That table furnishes V, J and clone size, whereas the DNA furnished D and trimming. This sample is represented by about 140,000 clones; approximately 80% of them were singletons. Around 4.4% of the sample rests with the top ten.

As encoded in the germline V gene, CDR1 is LGHNA while CDR2 is YNFKEQ. Spanning cysteine to phenylalanine, the CDR3 consists of 15 amino acids. This entry keeps only the CDR3 DNA: 45 bases, framed from base 1. V is cut by 0 bases and J by 2 bases, and the space between the germline ends is 11 bases. Broad study findings and their caveats: In a later analysis, most CMV-associated TCR beta chains were found to appear HLA-restricted, with HLA associations seemingly driven largely by CMV exposure. In a later analysis, several top co-occurrence clusters were reported to appear linked to parvovirus B19, influenza, CMV and Epstein-Barr virus. Presence/absence analyses assumed roughly uniform sequencing depth across donors, an assumption that may not hold. HLA typing was unavailable for some donors at each locus, so association tests used only the typed subset. Because counts were too low, some 17 rarely observed V segments, including chromosome 9 orphons, were left out of the earlier analysis of approximately 580 of the donors. In vitro tests confirmed that a few of the cytomegalovirus-associated TCR beta chains recognize cytomegalovirus antigens. The classifier was reported to diagnose cytomegalovirus status with high specificity and sensitivity in both the original and validation cohorts. A group of highly shared sequence variants was considered likely to be a technical artifact of the sequencing pipeline. In a later analysis, HLA-associated TCR beta chains showed more clonal expansion and lower generation probabilities than non-associated chains that were equally common. The 87-base-pair reads could not distinguish some IMGT-functional V segments, including TRBV6-2 and TRBV6-3, so those segments were excluded. The study gave a list of roughly 150 TCR beta chains associated with cytomegalovirus. Linkage disequilibrium might explain the correlated functional status among segregating V segments, but an unknown experimental factor could not be ruled out. For the cohort, immune exposure information was limited to CMV serostatus. In a later analysis, the rate of TCR association differed among HLA loci, with DRB1 alleles having the most associated TCRs and HLA-C alleles having the fewest. An association between a missense DCLRE1C variant and V-gene and J-gene trimming of TCR beta chains was found in a later genetic analysis and replicated in an independent cohort. In an earlier analysis of roughly 500 of the donors, most TCR beta V segments appeared in productive rearrangements about 90% or about 30% of the time, broadly matching IMGT annotations. Compared with the roughly 700-donor mean, donors in an Asian-associated ancestry cluster had fewer N-insertions in productive TCRs, according to a later genetic analysis. Only TCR beta chains were sequenced in this cohort, and the absence of alpha or paired-chain data limited detectable features. A further reported finding was that TCR beta sequences accurately predicted the HLA-A and HLA-B alleles for most subjects in the first cohort. When HLA alleles, especially DR and DQ, strongly co-occurred, TCR associations were difficult to assign to individual alleles. The authors suggested that the approach could potentially be generalized to other disease states and immunological phenotypes. At a false discovery rate of 0.05, a later analysis linked around 15,000 TCR beta sequences to specific HLA alleles. Across donors, most TCR sequences were observed very rarely, whereas some public TCRs were present in many individuals.

Specimen: PBMCs. This receptor was identified in a middle-aged man in good health and CMV-seronegative. The rearranged chain carries TRBV4-2 and TRBJ2-7; D gene: possibly TRBD1, on 5 matching bases. The DNA is TGTGCCAGCAGCCAAGAAGTACAGGAGCCCTACGAGCAGTACTTC. Protein translation: CASSQEVQEPYEQYF.